A selection of T cell receptor beta chains follows, all from one sample in a study of blood T cell repertoires in COVID-19. This table comes from immunoSEQ multiplex PCR, and its TCRdb copy is limited to in-frame clones, with some not included. The sample contains under 30,000 clones, roughly 87% of which appear only once. The material sequenced was peripheral blood. The receptors were gathered from a human donor in a cohort sampled during active COVID-19. CDR3s include the opening cysteine and the closing phenylalanine or tryptophan. A D gene is named only where the DNA matches it firmly. Some rows have no size entry. The others give once, few or many, or a class for an expanded clone.

D gene	CDR3 length	V gene	J gene	clone size	CDR3 protein	CDR3 DNA
TRBD1	14	TRBV7-2	TRBJ2-1	-	CASSYGTGSYEQFF	TGTGCCAGCAGCTACGGGACAGGCAGTTATGAGCAGTTCTTC
-	13	TRBV9	TRBJ1-1	once	CASSPRLNTEAFF	TGTGCCAGCAGCCCCCGGTTGAACACTGAAGCTTTCTTT
-	15	TRBV14	TRBJ2-1	once	CASSPFLTARNEQFF	TGTGCCAGCAGCCCATTTCTGACAGCGAGAAATGAGCAGTTCTTC
-	14	TRBV6-6	TRBJ2-3	-	CAGGGRGRGDTQYF	TGTGCTGGGGGGGGCAGGGGGCGTGGAGATACGCAGTATTTT
-	13	TRBV29-1	TRBJ2-5	-	CSVRGTAKETQYF	TGCAGCGTTCGCGGGACAGCCAAAGAGACCCAGTACTTC
TRBD1	14	TRBV27	TRBJ1-6	few	CASNQGASGTPLHF	TGTGCCAGCAATCAGGGGGCCTCAGGGACACCCCTCCACTTT
TRBD2	15	TRBV11-1	TRBJ2-5	-	CASSSHGGGAETQYF	TGTGCCAGCAGCTCGCATGGCGGGGGAGCGGAGACCCAGTACTTC
TRBD1	15	TRBV28	TRBJ1-3	-	CASSSTGQGGPKLMF	TGTGCCAGCAGCTCTACCGGACAGGGCGGCCCCAAGCTTATGTTT
TRBD1	14	TRBV27	TRBJ2-4	-	CASSKQGALGIQYF	TGTGCCAGCAGCAAACAGGGGGCGCTTGGCATTCAGTACTTC
-	15	TRBV11-2	TRBJ2-7	-	CASSLLGLTSYEQYF	TGTGCCAGCAGCTTACTGGGACTGACCTCCTACGAGCAGTACTTC
-	13	TRBV19	TRBJ2-7	-	CASSINRAYEQYF	TGTGCCAGTAGTATAAACAGAGCCTACGAGCAGTACTTC
-	14	TRBV6-1	TRBJ2-3	-	CASSEDRSRDTQYF	TGTGCCAGCAGTGAAGATCGGAGTCGAGATACGCAGTATTTT
TRBD2	14	TRBV25-1	TRBJ2-3	-	CASSELAGDNTQYF	TGTGCCAGCAGTGAGCTAGCGGGGGATAATACGCAGTATTTT
-	15	TRBV5-6	TRBJ2-5	-	CASSSITNSKETQYF	TGTGCCAGCAGCTCAATAACCAACAGTAAAGAGACCCAGTACTTC